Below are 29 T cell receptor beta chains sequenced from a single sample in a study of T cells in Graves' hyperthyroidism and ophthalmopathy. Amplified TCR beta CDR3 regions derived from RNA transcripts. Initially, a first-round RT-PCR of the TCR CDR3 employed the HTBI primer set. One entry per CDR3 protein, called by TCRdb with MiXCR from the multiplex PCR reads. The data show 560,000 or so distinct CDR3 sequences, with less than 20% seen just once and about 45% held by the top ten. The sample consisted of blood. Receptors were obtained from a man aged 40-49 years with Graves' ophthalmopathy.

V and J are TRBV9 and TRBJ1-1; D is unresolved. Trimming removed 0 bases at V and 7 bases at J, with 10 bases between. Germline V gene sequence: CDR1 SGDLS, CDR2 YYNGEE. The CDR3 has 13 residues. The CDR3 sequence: CASSVGDIGEAFF. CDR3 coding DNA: TGTGCCAGCAGCGTAGGCGACATAGGTGAAGCTTTCTTT.

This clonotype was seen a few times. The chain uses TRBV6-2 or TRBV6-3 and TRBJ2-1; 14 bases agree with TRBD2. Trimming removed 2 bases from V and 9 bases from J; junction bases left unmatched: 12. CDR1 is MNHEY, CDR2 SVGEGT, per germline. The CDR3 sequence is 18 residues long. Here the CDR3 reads CASSYAGGTSGRIGEQFF. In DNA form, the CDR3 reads TGTGCCAGCAGTTACGCCGGCGGGACTAGCGGGAGAATTGGTGAGCAGTTCTTC.

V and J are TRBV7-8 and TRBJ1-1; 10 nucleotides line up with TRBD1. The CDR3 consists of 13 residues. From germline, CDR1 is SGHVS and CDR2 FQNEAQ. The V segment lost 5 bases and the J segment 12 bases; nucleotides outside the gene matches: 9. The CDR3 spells CASSLGQGVSTFF. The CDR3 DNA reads TGTGCCAGCAGCCTTGGACAGGGGGTATCAACTTTCTTT. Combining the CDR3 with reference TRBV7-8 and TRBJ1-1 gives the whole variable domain GAGVSQSPRYKVAKRGQDVALRCDPISGHVSLFWYQQALGQGPEFLTYFQNEAQLDKSGLPSDRFFAERPEGSVSTLKIQRTQQEDSAVYLCASSLGQGVSTFFGQGTRLTVV.

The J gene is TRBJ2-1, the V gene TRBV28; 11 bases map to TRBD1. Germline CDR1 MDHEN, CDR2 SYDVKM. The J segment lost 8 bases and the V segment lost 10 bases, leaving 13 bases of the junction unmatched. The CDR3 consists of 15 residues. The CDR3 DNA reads TGTGCCACCTTGAATGCGGGACAGGGGGTGGATGAGCAGTTCTTC. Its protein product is CATLNAGQGVDEQFF. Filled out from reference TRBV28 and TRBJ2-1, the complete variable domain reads DVKVTQSSRYLVKRTGEKVFLECVQDMDHENMFWYRQDPGLGLRLIYFSYDVKMKEKGDIPEGYSVSREKKERFSLILESASTNQTSMYLCATLNAGQGVDEQFFGPGTRLTVL.

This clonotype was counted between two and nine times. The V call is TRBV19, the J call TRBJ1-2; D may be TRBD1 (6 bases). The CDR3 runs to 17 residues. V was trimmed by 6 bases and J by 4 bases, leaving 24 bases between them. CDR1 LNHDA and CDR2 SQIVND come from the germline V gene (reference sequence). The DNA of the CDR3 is TGTGCCAGTAGCCCCCATCAGAGCCTAACAGGGACCTATGGCTACACCTTC. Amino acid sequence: CASSPHQSLTGTYGYTF.

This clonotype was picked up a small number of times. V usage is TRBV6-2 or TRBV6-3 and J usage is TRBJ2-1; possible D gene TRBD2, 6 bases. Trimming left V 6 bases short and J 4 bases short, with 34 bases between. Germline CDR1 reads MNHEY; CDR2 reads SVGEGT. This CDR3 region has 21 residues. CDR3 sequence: CASSRQTTTGLREKGYNEQFF. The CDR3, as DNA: TGTGCCAGCAGCCGACAAACTACGACCGGTTTACGGGAGAAGGGGTACAATGAGCAGTTCTTC.

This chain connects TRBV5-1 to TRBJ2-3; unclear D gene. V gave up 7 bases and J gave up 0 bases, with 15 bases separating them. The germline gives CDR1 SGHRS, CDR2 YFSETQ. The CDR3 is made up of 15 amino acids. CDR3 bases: TGCGCCAGCTTAAAAGACTCATTAAGCACAGATACGCAGTATTTT. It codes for CASLKDSLSTDTQYF.

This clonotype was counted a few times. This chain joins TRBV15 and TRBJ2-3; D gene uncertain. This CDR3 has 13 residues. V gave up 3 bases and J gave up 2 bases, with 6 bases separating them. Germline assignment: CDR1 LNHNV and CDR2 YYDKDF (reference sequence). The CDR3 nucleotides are TGTGCCACCAGCAGCCAGACCACAGATACGCAGTATTTT. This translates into CATSSQTTDTQYF.

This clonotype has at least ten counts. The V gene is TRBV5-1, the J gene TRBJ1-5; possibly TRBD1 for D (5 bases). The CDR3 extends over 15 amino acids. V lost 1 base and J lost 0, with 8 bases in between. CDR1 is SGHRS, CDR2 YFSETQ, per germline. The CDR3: CASSLTGNSNQPQHF. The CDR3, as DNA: TGCGCCAGCAGCTTGACAGGAAATAGCAATCAGCCCCAGCATTTT.

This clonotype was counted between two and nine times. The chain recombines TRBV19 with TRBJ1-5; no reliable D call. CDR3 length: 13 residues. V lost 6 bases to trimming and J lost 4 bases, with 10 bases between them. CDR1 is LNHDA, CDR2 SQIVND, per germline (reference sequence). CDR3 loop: CASRNTGNQPQHF. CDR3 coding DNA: TGTGCCAGTAGAAATACGGGTAATCAGCCCCAGCATTTT. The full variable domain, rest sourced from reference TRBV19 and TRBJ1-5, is DGGITQSPKYLFRKEGQNVTLSCEQNLNHDAMYWYRQDPGQGLRLIYYSQIVNDFQKGDIAEGYSVSREKKESFPLTVTSAQKNPTAFYLCASRNTGNQPQHFGDGTRLSIL.

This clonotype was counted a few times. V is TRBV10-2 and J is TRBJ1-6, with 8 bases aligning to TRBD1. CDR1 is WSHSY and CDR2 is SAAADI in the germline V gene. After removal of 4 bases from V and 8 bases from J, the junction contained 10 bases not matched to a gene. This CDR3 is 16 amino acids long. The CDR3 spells CASSVLQGGADSPLHF. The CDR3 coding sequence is TGCGCCAGCAGTGTATTACAGGGGGGCGCGGATTCACCCCTCCACTTT.

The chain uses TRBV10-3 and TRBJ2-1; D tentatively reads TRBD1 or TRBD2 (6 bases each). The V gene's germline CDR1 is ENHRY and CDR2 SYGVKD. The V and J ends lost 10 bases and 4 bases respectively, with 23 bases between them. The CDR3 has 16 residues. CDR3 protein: CATKASGGGGYNEQFF. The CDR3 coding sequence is TGTGCCACCAAAGCGTCCGGAGGGGGTGGGTACAATGAGCAGTTCTTC.

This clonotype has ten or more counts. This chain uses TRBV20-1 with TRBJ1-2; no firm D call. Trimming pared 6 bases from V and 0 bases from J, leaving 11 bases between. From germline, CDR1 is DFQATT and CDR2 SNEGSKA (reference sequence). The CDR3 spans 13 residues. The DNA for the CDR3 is TGCAGTGCCCCGAAGGCACCTAACTATGGCTACACCTTC. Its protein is CSAPKAPNYGYTF.

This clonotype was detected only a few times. In nucleotides, the CDR3 is TGTGCCATCAGTGAGGACCGTACTGAAGCTTTCTTT. The encoded protein is CAISEDRTEAFF. The rearrangement links TRBV10-3 to TRBJ1-1; unclear D gene. CDR1 and CDR2 (germline): ENHRY, SYGVKD. CDR3 size: 12 residues. Trimming shortened V by 2 bases and J by 5 bases, and 6 bases separated the two germline ends.

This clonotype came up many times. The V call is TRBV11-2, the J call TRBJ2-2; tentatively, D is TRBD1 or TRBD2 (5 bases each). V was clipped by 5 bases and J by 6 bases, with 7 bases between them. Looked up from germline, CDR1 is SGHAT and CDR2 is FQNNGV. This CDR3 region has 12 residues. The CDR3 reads CASSPGPGELFF. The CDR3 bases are TGTGCCAGCAGCCCGGGGCCCGGGGAGCTGTTTTTT.

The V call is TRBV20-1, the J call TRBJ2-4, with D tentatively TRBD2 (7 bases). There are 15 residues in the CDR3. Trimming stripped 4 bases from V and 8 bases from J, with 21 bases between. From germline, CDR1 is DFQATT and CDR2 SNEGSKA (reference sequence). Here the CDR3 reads CSAMGAPGGGHIQYF. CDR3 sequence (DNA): TGCAGTGCTATGGGGGCTCCGGGGGGCGGGCACATTCAGTACTTC.

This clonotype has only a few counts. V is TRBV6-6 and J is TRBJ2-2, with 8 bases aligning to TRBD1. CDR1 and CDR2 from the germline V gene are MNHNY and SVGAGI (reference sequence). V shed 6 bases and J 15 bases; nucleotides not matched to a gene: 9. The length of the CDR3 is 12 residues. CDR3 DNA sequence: TGTGCCAGCAGGAGAAAGGACAGGGTGATGTTTTTT. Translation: CASRRKDRVMFF.

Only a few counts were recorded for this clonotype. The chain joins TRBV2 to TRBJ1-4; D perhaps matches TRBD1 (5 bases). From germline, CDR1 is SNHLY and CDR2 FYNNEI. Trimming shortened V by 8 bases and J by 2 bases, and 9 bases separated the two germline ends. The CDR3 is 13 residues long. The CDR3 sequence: CASGGITNEKLFF. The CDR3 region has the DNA TGTGCCAGCGGGGGGATTACTAATGAAAAACTGTTTTTT. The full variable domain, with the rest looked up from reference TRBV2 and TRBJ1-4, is EPEVTQTPSHQVTQMGQEVILRCVPISNHLYFYWYRQILGQKVEFLVSFYNNEISEKSEIFDDQFSVERPDGSNFTLKIRSTKLEDSAMYFCASGGITNEKLFFGSGTQLSVL.

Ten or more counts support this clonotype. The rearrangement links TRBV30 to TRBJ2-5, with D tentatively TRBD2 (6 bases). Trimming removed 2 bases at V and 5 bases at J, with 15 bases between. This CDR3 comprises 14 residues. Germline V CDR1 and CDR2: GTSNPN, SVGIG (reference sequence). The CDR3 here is CAWSRNGGWETQYF. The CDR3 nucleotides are TGTGCCTGGAGTCGGAACGGGGGTTGGGAGACCCAGTACTTC.

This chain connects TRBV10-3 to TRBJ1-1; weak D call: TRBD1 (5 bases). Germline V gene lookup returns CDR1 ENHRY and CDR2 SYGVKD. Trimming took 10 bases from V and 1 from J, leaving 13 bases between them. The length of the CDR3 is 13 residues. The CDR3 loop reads CATAGTANTEAFF. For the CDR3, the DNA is TGTGCCACGGCCGGGACGGCGAACACTGAAGCTTTCTTT.

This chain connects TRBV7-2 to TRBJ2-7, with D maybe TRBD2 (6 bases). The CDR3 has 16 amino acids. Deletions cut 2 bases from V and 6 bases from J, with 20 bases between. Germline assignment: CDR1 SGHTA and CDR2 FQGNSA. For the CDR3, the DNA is TGTGCCAGCAGCTTAAGGGCTAGCGCCAATCCCGTCGAGCAGTACTTC. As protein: CASSLRASANPVEQYF.

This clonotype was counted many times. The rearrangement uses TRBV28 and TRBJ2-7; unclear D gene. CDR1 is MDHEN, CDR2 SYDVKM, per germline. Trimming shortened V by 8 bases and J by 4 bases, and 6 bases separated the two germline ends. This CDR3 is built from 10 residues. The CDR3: CASGRYEQYF. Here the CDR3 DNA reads TGTGCCAGCGGTCGTTACGAGCAGTACTTC.

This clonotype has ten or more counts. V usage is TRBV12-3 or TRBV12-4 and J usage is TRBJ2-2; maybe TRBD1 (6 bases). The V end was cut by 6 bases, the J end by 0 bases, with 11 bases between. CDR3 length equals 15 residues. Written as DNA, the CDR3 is TGTGCCAGCAGCCCGAGGACAGCGAACACCGGGGAGCTGTTTTTT. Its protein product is CASSPRTANTGELFF.

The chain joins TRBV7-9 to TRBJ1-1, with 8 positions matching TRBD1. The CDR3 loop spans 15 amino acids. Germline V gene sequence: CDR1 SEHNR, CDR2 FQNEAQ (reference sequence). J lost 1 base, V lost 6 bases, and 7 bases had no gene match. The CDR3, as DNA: TGTGCCAGCAGACCGACAGGGGTCACGAACACTGAAGCTTTCTTT. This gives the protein CASRPTGVTNTEAFF.

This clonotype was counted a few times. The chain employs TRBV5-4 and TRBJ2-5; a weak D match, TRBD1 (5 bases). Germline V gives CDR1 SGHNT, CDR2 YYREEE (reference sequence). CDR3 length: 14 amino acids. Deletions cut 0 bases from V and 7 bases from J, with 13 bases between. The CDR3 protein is CASSLVGREGTQYF. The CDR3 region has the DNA TGTGCCAGCAGCTTGGTCGGCAGGGAAGGGACCCAGTACTTC.

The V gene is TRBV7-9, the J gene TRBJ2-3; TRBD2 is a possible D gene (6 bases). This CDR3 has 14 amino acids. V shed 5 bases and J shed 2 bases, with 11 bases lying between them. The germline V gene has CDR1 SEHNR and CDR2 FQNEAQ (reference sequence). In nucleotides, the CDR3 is TGTGCCAGCAGCCCCCGGGAGCTCACAGATACGCAGTATTTT. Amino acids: CASSPRELTDTQYF.

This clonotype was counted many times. The CDR3 DNA sequence: TGTGCCAGCAGCTGGACCCACACCGGGGAGCTGTTTTTT. This encodes CASSWTHTGELFF. The chain is built from TRBV7-2 and TRBJ2-2; D ambiguous. Germline values: CDR1 SGHTA, CDR2 FQGNSA. This CDR3 region has 13 residues. Trimming took off 4 bases at V and 3 bases at J, with 6 bases between the two ends. The full variable domain, rest sourced from reference TRBV7-2 and TRBJ2-2, is GAGVSQSPSNKVTEKGKDVELRCDPISGHTALYWYRQSLGQGLEFLIYFQGNSAPDKSGLPSDRFSAERTGGSVSTLTIQRTQQEDSAVYLCASSWTHTGELFFGEGSRLTVL.

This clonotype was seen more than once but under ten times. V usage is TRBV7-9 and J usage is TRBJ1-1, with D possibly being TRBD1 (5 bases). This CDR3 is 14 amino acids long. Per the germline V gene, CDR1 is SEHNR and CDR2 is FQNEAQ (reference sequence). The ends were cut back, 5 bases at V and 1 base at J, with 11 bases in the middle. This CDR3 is CASSDTGGNTEAFF. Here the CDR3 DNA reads TGTGCCAGCAGCGACACTGGGGGGAACACTGAAGCTTTCTTT.

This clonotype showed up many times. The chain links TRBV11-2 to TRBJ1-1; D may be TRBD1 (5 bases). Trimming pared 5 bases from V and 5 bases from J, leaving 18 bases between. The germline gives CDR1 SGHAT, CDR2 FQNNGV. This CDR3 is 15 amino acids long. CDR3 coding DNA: TGTGCCAGCAGCGGCCACCGGACATTACGGACTGAAGCTTTCTTT. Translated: CASSGHRTLRTEAFF.